The sequence of this TCR beta chain was determined in a study of blood T cell repertoires in COVID-19. Across the whole study: COVID-19 samples from acute and convalescent phases originated in the United States, Italy and Spain. T cells, B-cell-depleted T cells, or PBMCs supplied cDNA or gDNA.

The count of this clone is one. In the original workflow: Reference gene primer amplification yielded estimated nucleated cell counts. Clones were read by immunoSEQ multiplex PCR, and TCRdb kept only the in-frame ones, dropping some. The V and J calls and clone size were taken over from that table, and D and trimming were inferred from the DNA. The repertoire holds 150,000 to 190,000 clones, with approximately 80% as singletons. The CDR3 runs to 13 residues. Germline CDR1 reads SGHRS; CDR2 reads YFSETQ. V lost 4 bases to trimming and J lost 4 bases, with 8 bases between them. The origin of this receptor is an elderly woman with acute or convalescent COVID-19. The sequencing input was peripheral blood. The chain joins TRBV5-1 to TRBJ2-2; no reliable D call. The CDR3 reads CASSPDFTGELFF. The DNA of the CDR3 is TGCGCCAGCAGCCCTGACTTCACCGGGGAGCTGTTTTTT. Full variable domain (remainder filled in from reference TRBV5-1 and TRBJ2-2): KAGVTQTPRYLIKTRGQQVTLSCSPISGHRSVSWYQQTPGQGLQFLFEYFSETQRNKGNFPGRFSGRQFSNSRSEMNVSTLELGDSALYLCASSPDFTGELFFGEGSRLTVL.